This T cell receptor beta chain was recorded in a study of blood T cell repertoires in COVID-19. V lost 8 bases and J lost 3; bases outside the gene matches: 10. The V gene's germline CDR1 is LNHDA and CDR2 SQIVND (reference sequence). This CDR3 is built from 14 residues. Assay used: immunoSEQ multiplex PCR; TCRdb lists only in-frame clones, some missing. The data contain some 310,000 clones, roughly 89% of them singletons. The gene calls are TRBV19 and TRBJ2-7; 7 bases align to TRBD1. This clonotype was sampled from a woman aged 40 to 50 with COVID-19, enrolled during active disease. The sequencing input was peripheral blood. CDR3 bases: TGTGCCAGTTCCAGGACAGGCTTCCTCTACGAGCAGTACTTC. As protein: CASSRTGFLYEQYF. Combining the CDR3 with reference TRBV19 and TRBJ2-7 gives the whole variable domain DGGITQSPKYLFRKEGQNVTLSCEQNLNHDAMYWYRQDPGQGLRLIYYSQIVNDFQKGDIAEGYSVSREKKESFPLTVTSAQKNPTAFYLCASSRTGFLYEQYFGPGTRLTVT.